This T cell receptor beta chain was captured in a study of early T cells in non-severe SARS-CoV-2 infection. This clonotype was observed a handful of times. V was trimmed by 4 bases and J by 7 bases, leaving 18 bases between them. This CDR3 has 15 residues. Germline V CDR1 and CDR2: SGDLS, YYNGEE. The library protocol tagged individual cDNA molecules with unique molecular identifiers. Via MiXCR, TCRdb re-called the 5' RACE reads, giving one row per CDR3 protein. This sample has around 50,000 distinct CDR3 sequences; 11% occur once, and the top ten carry roughly 10%. The receptor was isolated from an adult who was a healthcare worker with PCR-confirmed SARS-CoV-2 infection or an uninfected control (not recorded which). The rearrangement links TRBV9 to TRBJ2-1; weak D call: TRBD2 (5 bases). Sequencing used whole blood. The CDR3 loop is CASSSRTVIGNEQFF. CDR3 nucleotide sequence: TGTGCCAGCAGCTCCCGGACTGTGATCGGTAATGAGCAGTTCTTC. The full variable domain, with the rest looked up from reference TRBV9 and TRBJ2-1, is DSGVTQTPKHLITATGQRVTLRCSPRSGDLSVYWYQQSLDQGLQFLIQYYNGEERAKGNILERFSAQQFPDLHSELNLSSLELGDSALYFCASSSRTVIGNEQFFGPGTRLTVL.